This passage covers 13 T cell receptor beta chains from one sample sequenced in a study of T-cell reconstitution after alpha-beta-depleted transplantation in children. For TCRbeta, the library was prepared with unique molecular identifiers. TCRdb itself ran the PCR reads through MiXCR, one entry per CDR3 protein. The sample lists 600,000 to 700,000 distinct CDR3 sequences; about an eighth were seen once. This material consisted of PBMCs, taken before TCRalphabeta/CD19-depleted stem cell transplant. All receptors derive from a girl aged 2 to 10 with congenital amegakaryocytic thrombocytopenia, due to receive a stem cell transplant.

V gene TRBV12-3 or TRBV12-4 combines with J gene TRBJ2-1; weak D call: TRBD2 (7 bases). V lost 5 bases and J lost 0, with 17 bases in between. The CDR3 covers 17 residues. The CDR3, as DNA: TGTGCCAGCAGTCCTAGGGGGGGGCCCTACTCCTACAATGAGCAGTTCTTC. Protein product: CASSPRGGPYSYNEQFF.

This clonotype was seen a handful of times. This chain links TRBV7-6 with TRBJ2-7, with D maybe TRBD2 (6 bases). The CDR3 loop spans 19 amino acids. Germline CDR1 and CDR2: SGHVS and FNYEAQ. V lost 1 base and J lost 2, with 24 bases in between. The CDR3 reads CASSLGSPRRVTPTYEQYF. The DNA of the CDR3 is TGTGCCAGCAGCTTAGGATCCCCTAGGAGGGTTACGCCTACCTACGAGCAGTACTTC. Full variable domain (remainder filled in from reference TRBV7-6 and TRBJ2-7): GAGVSQSPRYKVTKRGQDVALRCDPISGHVSLYWYRQALGQGPEFLTYFNYEAQQDKSGLPNDRFSAERPEGSISTLTIQRTEQRDSAMYRCASSLGSPRRVTPTYEQYFGPGTRLTVT.

There are many counts of this clonotype. The chain has TRBV5-1 and TRBJ2-7, with D perhaps matching TRBD1 (6 bases). This CDR3 is built from 15 residues. V shed 4 bases and J shed 4 bases, with 18 bases lying between them. Germline V gene data show CDR1 as SGHRS and CDR2 as YFSETQ. The CDR3 here is CASSLGHPILYEQYF. The CDR3 DNA reads TGCGCCAGCAGCCTGGGACACCCTATCCTTTACGAGCAGTACTTC.

On this clonotype itself: Germline is not matched at one junction end, which may reflect a read error. CDR3 region: CASSPLWAGTETQYF. CDR3 bases: TGTGCCAGCAGCCCACTCTGGGCCGGTACAGAAACGCAGTATTTT. The chain is built from TRBV7-8 and TRBJ2-3; D is unresolved. Germline lookup yields CDR1 SGHVS and CDR2 FQNEAQ. The CDR3 contains 15 residues. Using reference TRBV7-8 and TRBJ2-3 for the parts outside the CDR3, the full variable domain is GAGVSQSPRYKVAKRGQDVALRCDPISGHVSLFWYQQALGQGPEFLTYFQNEAQLDKSGLPSDRFFAERPEGSVSTLKIQRTQQEDSAVYLCASSPLWAGTETQYFGPGTRLTVL.

This clonotype was seen more than once but under ten times. This rearrangement joins TRBV29-1 to TRBJ2-1; TRBD2 agrees at 13 bases. J gave up 2 bases and V 3 bases, and 13 bases lay outside the gene matches. The CDR3 length is 19 residues. Germline assignment: CDR1 SQVTM and CDR2 ANQGSEA. For the CDR3, the DNA is TGCAGCGTTGAGGGGGATGGACTAGCGGGAGCATTCCCCTACAATGAGCAGTTCTTC. Translated, it gives CSVEGDGLAGAFPYNEQFF.

This clonotype was counted many times. V and J are TRBV5-1 and TRBJ1-1, with 7 bases matching TRBD1. The CDR3 runs 15 residues. V lost 0 bases and J lost 4; bases outside the gene matches: 6. CDR1 and CDR2 from the germline V gene are SGHRS and YFSETQ. CDR3 protein: CASSLGPTGTTEAFF. DNA for the CDR3: TGCGCCAGCAGCTTGGGGCCGACAGGGACCACTGAAGCTTTCTTT.

The chain uses TRBV6-6 and TRBJ1-2; D perhaps matches TRBD1 (5 bases). This CDR3 has 13 amino acids. Trimming stripped 6 bases from V and 8 bases from J, with 16 bases between. Germline CDR1 reads MNHNY; CDR2 reads SVGAGI (reference sequence). The CDR3 loop is CASRGTAYEGYTF. The CDR3 DNA reads TGTGCCAGCAGGGGGACGGCGTATGAGGGCTACACCTTC.

The chain recombines TRBV7-2 with TRBJ2-1; 8 bases fit TRBD2. CDR3 length equals 16 residues. The V segment lost 4 bases and the J segment 7 bases; nucleotides outside the gene matches: 12. Per germline, CDR1 SGHTA and CDR2 FQGNSA. In DNA, the CDR3 is TGTGCCAGCAGCTCCGGTCTCGGGAGGGCTATGAATGAGCAGTTCTTC. Amino acids: CASSSGLGRAMNEQFF.

The CDR3 bases are TGCGCCAGCAGTGAGGTTGGGAAGCAAGAGACCCAGTACTTC. Translated: CASSEVGKQETQYF. This sequence joins TRBV10-2 and TRBJ2-5; D gene unclear. The germline V gene has CDR1 WSHSY and CDR2 SAAADI. This CDR3 has 14 amino acids. V was trimmed by 2 bases and J by 2 bases, leaving 9 bases between them.

This clonotype was counted ten times or more. The chain has TRBV5-5 and TRBJ2-2; perhaps TRBD2 as D (6 bases). Germline values: CDR1 SGHKS, CDR2 YYEKEE (reference sequence). The CDR3 runs to 17 residues. The germline V and J ends were trimmed by 4 bases and 2 bases, with 18 bases remaining between them. CDR3 sequence (DNA): TGTGCCAGCAGCCCGCGGACCGGGACTTACAACACCGGGGAGCTGTTTTTT. Its protein product is CASSPRTGTYNTGELFF.

The chain combines TRBV20-1 with TRBJ2-5, with 7 bases that match TRBD1. Losses at the gene ends were 5 bases for V and 5 bases for J; bases not matched to a gene: 8. From germline, CDR1 is DFQATT and CDR2 SNEGSKA (reference sequence). There are 13 residues in the CDR3. CDR3 coding DNA: TGCAGTGCTTCCACAGGGGCGCGGGAGACCCAGTACTTC. Protein: CSASTGARETQYF.

This clonotype was picked up a small number of times. V usage is TRBV6-1 and J usage is TRBJ2-7; TRBD1 might be the D (7 bases). This CDR3 comprises 15 residues. Germline V gives CDR1 MNHNS, CDR2 SASEGT. V lost 6 bases to trimming and J lost 3 bases, with 18 bases between them. In nucleotides, the CDR3 is TGTGCCAGCAGGGACCGACAGGGAGGAGACTACGAGCAGTACTTC. Protein sequence: CASRDRQGGDYEQYF.

This chain connects TRBV29-1 to TRBJ1-1, with D unresolved. Trimming cost V 7 bases and J 1 base, with 16 bases left between them. The CDR3 extends over 14 amino acids. CDR1 is SQVTM and CDR2 is ANQGSEA in the germline V gene. CDR3 region: CSARQVAANTEAFF. The CDR3 DNA is TGCAGCGCGCGGCAGGTAGCCGCGAACACTGAAGCTTTCTTT.